Listed here are 22 T cell receptor beta chains from one sample, sequenced in a study of T cell changes during pregnancy in multiple sclerosis. Profiling relied on immunoSEQ multiplex PCR, and the TCRdb table lists in-frame clones only, not all of them. The sample yields around 30,000 clones, almost 90% seen once. The sequenced sample was CD4+ T cells from peripheral blood mononuclear cells, obtained in the third trimester of pregnancy. The receptors were gathered from a female donor in good health, enrolled as a control in a pregnancy study.

V gene TRBV29-1 combines with J gene TRBJ1-6; 7 bases fit TRBD1. Unmatched junction bases numbered 4, after V lost 4 bases and J lost 7 bases. This CDR3 is built from 13 residues. In germline, CDR1 is SQVTM, CDR2 ANQGSEA. The CDR3 loop reads CSVADRSNSPLHF. CDR3 in DNA: TGCAGCGTTGCGGACAGGTCAAATTCACCCCTCCACTTT.

The J gene is TRBJ1-6, the V gene TRBV5-1; 7 bases agree with TRBD1. The CDR3 contains 20 residues. Germline CDR1 SGHRS, CDR2 YFSETQ. V shed 3 bases and J 0 bases; nucleotides not matched to a gene: 15. The CDR3 region is CASSSTTKTGESSYNSPLHF. CDR3 nucleotide sequence: TGCGCCAGCAGCTCTACAACCAAAACAGGGGAGAGCTCCTATAATTCACCCCTCCACTTT.

The chain carries TRBV5-5 and TRBJ2-1, with 8 bases fitting TRBD2. The CDR3 spans 15 residues. Germline V gene lookup returns CDR1 SGHKS and CDR2 YYEKEE (reference sequence). Trimming removed 2 bases from V and 0 bases from J; junction bases left unmatched: 1. The DNA of the CDR3 is TGTGCCAGCAGCTTTAGCGGGACCTCCTACAATGAGCAGTTCTTC. Protein: CASSFSGTSYNEQFF. Based on the CDR3 plus reference TRBV5-5 and TRBJ2-1, the full variable domain is DAGVTQSPTHLIKTRGQQVTLRCSPISGHKSVSWYQQVLGQGPQFIFQYYEKEERGRGNFPDRFSARQFPNYSSELNVNALLLGDSALYLCASSFSGTSYNEQFFGPGTRLTVL.

As DNA, the CDR3 is TGTGCCAGCAGACCTGGAGGGTCAGGCTACGAGCAGTACTTC. Amino acid sequence: CASRPGGSGYEQYF. The gene calls are TRBV13 and TRBJ2-7, with D tentatively TRBD2 (6 bases). Trimming removed 6 bases at V and 3 bases at J, with 15 bases between. Per germline, CDR1 PRHDT and CDR2 FYEKMQ (reference sequence). There are 14 residues in the CDR3.

This chain uses TRBV7-2 with TRBJ1-1, with D uncertain. The CDR3 consists of 14 residues. Germline loops: CDR1 SGHTA, CDR2 FQGNSA. The V and J ends lost 4 bases and 1 base respectively, with 10 bases between them. The CDR3 sequence is CASSSHPGNTEAFF. CDR3 coding DNA: TGTGCCAGCAGCTCTCATCCGGGGAACACTGAAGCTTTCTTT.

DNA of the CDR3: TGTGCCAGCTCACTATCGGACAGGGGTAAAAATCAGCCCCAGCATTTT. Amino acid sequence: CASSLSDRGKNQPQHF. The rearrangement uses TRBV18 and TRBJ1-5, with 9 bases that match TRBD1. V dropped 4 bases and J dropped 4; count of bases not matched to a gene: 8. This CDR3 contains 16 residues. CDR1 KGHSH and CDR2 LQKENI come from the germline V gene. Based on the CDR3 plus reference TRBV18 and TRBJ1-5, the full variable domain is NAGVMQNPRHLVRRRGQEARLRCSPMKGHSHVYWYRQLPEEGLKFMVYLQKENIIDESGMPKERFSAEFPKEGPSILRIQQVVRGDSAAYFCASSLSDRGKNQPQHFGDGTRLSIL.

The chain is built from TRBV11-2 and TRBJ1-2, with D uncertain. V lost 5 bases and J lost 8, with 21 bases in between. CDR3 length: 15 amino acids. Germline V gives CDR1 SGHAT, CDR2 FQNNGV. The CDR3 DNA is TGTGCCAGCAGCACCGATTACGGGTTGTGGTCCGGCTACACCTTC. Its translation is CASSTDYGLWSGYTF.

The chain combines TRBV2 with TRBJ1-5; TRBD1 might be the D (6 bases). Germline V gene data show CDR1 as SNHLY and CDR2 as FYNNEI. V lost 4 bases and J 4 bases, leaving 8 bases between the germline ends. The CDR3 is 13 residues long. This chain's CDR3 is CASSGQGNQPQHF. CDR3 DNA: TGTGCCAGCAGTGGGCAGGGGAATCAGCCCCAGCATTTT.

The V gene is TRBV19, the J gene TRBJ1-5, with 7 bases identical to TRBD1. Germline values: CDR1 LNHDA, CDR2 SQIVND (reference sequence). The CDR3 loop spans 12 amino acids. The V segment lost 8 bases and the J segment 4 bases; nucleotides outside the gene matches: 2. The CDR3 spells CASRQGNQPQHF. CDR3 sequence (DNA): TGTGCCAGTCGACAGGGAAATCAGCCCCAGCATTTT.

The chain employs TRBV5-6 and TRBJ1-4; D uncertain. The germline V gene encodes CDR1 SGHDT and CDR2 YYEEEE. Trimming left V 5 bases short and J 7 bases short, with 12 bases between. The CDR3 extends over 13 amino acids. The CDR3 loop reads CASSKPAGEKLFF. The CDR3 DNA reads as TGTGCCAGCAGTAAACCGGCGGGTGAAAAACTGTTTTTT.

V gene TRBV28 combines with J gene TRBJ1-1; D unresolved. Trimming shortened V by 7 bases and J by 4 bases, and 10 bases separated the two germline ends. The germline CDR1 and CDR2 sequences are MDHEN and SYDVKM. The CDR3 spans 12 residues. CDR3 nucleotides: TGTGCCAGCACCCTCCTAGGCACTGAAGCTTTCTTT. It encodes CASTLLGTEAFF.

J is TRBJ2-7 and V is TRBV19; 10 bases agree with TRBD2. Germline CDR1 LNHDA, CDR2 SQIVND (reference sequence). This CDR3 is 20 amino acids long. Trimming cost V 3 bases and J 5 bases; bases outside gene matches: 22. CDR3 amino acids: CASSMWKGRLRSSGRNEQYF. CDR3 nucleotides: TGTGCCAGTAGTATGTGGAAGGGCAGACTCCGGTCTAGCGGGAGAAACGAGCAGTACTTC.

This clone occurred once. The V and J genes are TRBV25-1 and TRBJ2-1; 10 bases fit TRBD2. The CDR3 runs to 15 residues. The germline V gene encodes CDR1 MGHDK and CDR2 SYGVNS. V gave up 5 bases and J gave up 6 bases; unmatched junction bases: 7. CDR3 region: CASSSAGGPFNEQFF. CDR3 DNA: TGTGCCAGCAGTTCAGCGGGGGGGCCTTTCAATGAGCAGTTCTTC.

This clone was detected a few times. The DNA for the CDR3 is TGTGCCAGTAGAGGAGGGTTCCTACTTAGCAATCAGCCCCAGCATTTT. It specifies CASRGGFLLSNQPQHF. This chain connects TRBV19 to TRBJ1-5; D gene uncertain. With 6 bases removed from V and 0 bases from J, the gap between germline ends came to 15 bases. The CDR3 has 16 amino acids. Germline lookup yields CDR1 LNHDA and CDR2 SQIVND (reference sequence).

This CDR3 reads CASGKGQGVTSSSPLHF. CDR3 coding DNA: TGCGCCAGCGGAAAAGGACAGGGGGTAACAAGTAGTTCACCCCTCCACTTT. V usage is TRBV5-1 and J usage is TRBJ1-6; 10 positions agree with TRBD1. Germline CDR1 and CDR2: SGHRS and YFSETQ. With V trimmed by 7 bases and J by 9 bases, 16 bases remained unmatched. CDR3 size: 17 residues.

V and J are TRBV11-2 and TRBJ2-1; 7 bases fit TRBD2. The V segment lost 2 bases and the J segment 2 bases; nucleotides outside the gene matches: 3. CDR3 size: 15 residues. CDR1 is SGHAT and CDR2 is FQNNGV in the germline V gene. CDR3 DNA sequence: TGTGCCAGCAGCTTAAGTCTAGCGGCCTACAATGAGCAGTTCTTC. Translating gives CASSLSLAAYNEQFF.

This clone was seen a single time. This rearrangement joins TRBV7-2 to TRBJ1-5; 7 bases align to TRBD1. CDR3 size: 14 residues. Germline trimming cut 2 bases from V and 5 bases from J; bases unmatched to any gene: 3. Germline assignment: CDR1 SGHTA and CDR2 FQGNSA. The CDR3 loop reads CASSLRQGDQPQHF. The CDR3 bases are TGTGCCAGCAGCTTACGGCAGGGGGATCAGCCCCAGCATTTT.

For this clone: In the same sample, other DNA sequences code for this CDR3. The J gene is TRBJ1-6, the V gene TRBV6-5, with a tentative D call TRBD1 (5 bases). CDR1 is MNHEY, CDR2 SVGAGI, per germline. CDR3 length: 14 residues. The V and J ends lost 0 bases and 7 bases respectively, with 7 bases between them. CDR3 sequence (DNA): TGTGCCAGCAGTTACTCCGCAGGGAATTCACCCCTCCACTTT. Translated, it gives CASSYSAGNSPLHF.

The V call is TRBV7-9, the J call TRBJ2-1; maybe TRBD2 (6 bases). The CDR3 consists of 15 residues. The V end was cut by 7 bases, the J end by 1 base, with 14 bases between. CDR1 SEHNR and CDR2 FQNEAQ come from the germline V gene (reference sequence). CDR3 protein: CASILGGTSYNEQFF. Written as DNA, the CDR3 is TGTGCCAGCATCCTAGGAGGGACTTCCTACAATGAGCAGTTCTTC. Looking up the rest from reference TRBV7-9 and TRBJ2-1 gives the full variable domain: DTGVSQNPRHKITKRGQNVTFRCDPISEHNRLYWYRQTLGQGPEFLTYFQNEAQLEKSRLLSDRFSAERPKGSFSTLEIQRTEQGDSAMYLCASILGGTSYNEQFFGPGTRLTVL.

The chain couples TRBV10-3 to TRBJ1-2; 8 positions agree with TRBD1. The CDR3 loop spans 15 amino acids. From germline, CDR1 is ENHRY and CDR2 SYGVKD. V lost 2 bases, J lost 1 base, and 3 bases stayed unmatched. The CDR3 region has the DNA TGTGCCATCAGTGAGACAGGGGGAGATAACTATGGCTACACCTTC. This codes for CAISETGGDNYGYTF.

The rearrangement uses TRBV5-4 and TRBJ2-1, with 13 nucleotides matching TRBD2. The CDR3 extends over 15 amino acids. The V segment lost 9 bases and the J segment 8 bases; nucleotides outside the gene matches: 11. In germline, CDR1 is SGHNT, CDR2 YYREEE (reference sequence). CDR3 loop: CATRTSGRIGDEQFF. The DNA for the CDR3 is TGTGCCACCAGGACTAGCGGGAGAATCGGCGATGAGCAGTTCTTC.

This rearrangement joins TRBV28 to TRBJ2-3; tentatively, D is TRBD1 (6 bases). Germline V CDR1 and CDR2: MDHEN, SYDVKM. The CDR3 is made up of 17 amino acids. The germline V and J ends were trimmed by 2 bases and 3 bases, with 18 bases remaining between them. For the CDR3, the DNA is TGTGCCAGCAGTTTAGGCCCAGGAAGGACAGCGACAGATACGCAGTATTTT. It encodes CASSLGPGRTATDTQYF.